This T cell receptor (beta chain) comes out of a study of T cell changes during pregnancy in multiple sclerosis. Profiled with immunoSEQ multiplex PCR; TCRdb holds only in-frame clones, not every one. The sample records tens of thousands of clones, 94% being singletons. Trimming took 4 bases from V and 4 from J; bases not matched to a gene: 4. Germline V gene data show CDR1 as SGHRS and CDR2 as YFSETQ. The CDR3 is 15 residues long. The rearrangement uses TRBV5-1 and TRBJ2-2, with 10 bases matching TRBD1. The sequence derives from a female donor with multiple sclerosis, enrolled in a pregnancy study. This sample comprised peripheral blood, obtained in the third trimester of pregnancy. The CDR3 region has the DNA TGCGCCAGCAGCCACGGGACAGGGGTCACCGGGGAGCTGTTTTTT. This translates into CASSHGTGVTGELFF.